Shown below are 26 T cell receptor beta chains from a single sample sequenced in a study of OX40 agonist ivuxolimab in advanced cancers. Generated by immunoSEQ multiplex PCR, the TCRdb table keeps only in-frame clones and is missing some. The table records around 77,000 clones, around 80% of them present only once. The source material was CD4+ or CD8+ T cells sorted from blood, sampled in a trial of the OX40 agonist ivuxolimab. Receptor source: an adult with an advanced solid tumor such as melanoma, head and neck, liver or kidney cancer.

This chain links TRBV28 with TRBJ1-3; D is ambiguous. Trimming left V 3 bases short and J 0 bases short, with 6 bases between. The CDR3 sequence is 14 residues long. CDR1 and CDR2 from the germline V gene are MDHEN and SYDVKM. The CDR3 loop reads CASSFLFSGNTIYF. The CDR3 region has the DNA TGTGCCAGCAGTTTCCTGTTCTCTGGAAACACCATATATTTT.

This chain connects TRBV6-6 to TRBJ1-1; D gene uncertain. Germline lookup yields CDR1 MNHNY and CDR2 SVGAGI (reference sequence). The CDR3 has 11 amino acids. The V end was cut by 3 bases, the J end by 4 bases, with 3 bases between. Here the CDR3 DNA reads TGTGCCAGCAGTTATTCCACTGAAGCTTTCTTT. It translates to CASSYSTEAFF.

The chain joins TRBV27 to TRBJ1-1; unclear D gene. The CDR3 totals 15 residues. The germline V gene encodes CDR1 MNHEY and CDR2 SMNVEV (reference sequence). The V gene lost 5 bases and the J gene lost 0 bases, with 13 bases spanning the gap. CDR3 sequence reads: CASSPLGLMNTEAFF. DNA for the CDR3: TGTGCCAGCAGTCCACTCGGACTAATGAACACTGAAGCTTTCTTT.

V gene TRBV5-4 combines with J gene TRBJ2-1; 12 nucleotides line up with TRBD2. In germline, CDR1 is SGHNT, CDR2 YYREEE (reference sequence). Germline trimming cut 4 bases from V and 8 bases from J; bases unmatched to any gene: 7. The CDR3 is 15 residues long. CDR3 nucleotide sequence: TGTGCCAGCAGCAGACCTAGCGGGGGGGGTCATGAGCAGTTCTTC. Residues: CASSRPSGGGHEQFF.

The gene calls are TRBV5-1 and TRBJ1-1, with D hard to call. V was trimmed by 0 bases and J by 0 bases, leaving 6 bases between them. The CDR3 sequence is 14 residues long. Germline V gives CDR1 SGHRS, CDR2 YFSETQ. The CDR3 protein is CASSLDILNTEAFF. CDR3 in DNA: TGCGCCAGCAGCTTGGATATACTGAACACTGAAGCTTTCTTT.

The gene calls are TRBV6-6 and TRBJ2-5; D remains ambiguous. There are 14 residues in the CDR3. Germline V gene lookup returns CDR1 MNHNY and CDR2 SVGAGI (reference sequence). Trimming left V 3 bases short and J 2 bases short, with 10 bases between. The CDR3 reads CASSYGPLQETQYF. Written as DNA, the CDR3 is TGTGCCAGCAGTTATGGACCCTTGCAAGAGACCCAGTACTTC.

This clone is medium-sized within its sample. This chain uses TRBV4-1 with TRBJ1-2; possible D gene TRBD1, 5 bases. V was shortened by 0 bases and J by 8 bases, with 19 bases between the two germline ends. The germline V gene encodes CDR1 MGHRA and CDR2 YSYEKL. This CDR3 is 16 amino acids long. CDR3 residues: CASSQDKDRGIDGYTF. DNA for the CDR3: TGCGCCAGCAGCCAAGATAAAGATCGGGGGATAGACGGCTACACCTTC.

The chain couples TRBV6-5 to TRBJ1-5; 8 positions match TRBD1. J was trimmed by 4 bases and V by 2 bases; bases with no gene match: 4. Germline CDR1 MNHEY, CDR2 SVGAGI. This CDR3 is built from 15 residues. CDR3 loop: CASSYAGGPNQPQHF. The CDR3 nucleotides read TGTGCCAGCAGTTACGCAGGGGGCCCGAATCAGCCCCAGCATTTT.

This clone occurred a few times. This sequence joins TRBV5-1 and TRBJ2-3; 14 nucleotides line up with TRBD2. The trim removed 4 bases at V and 1 base at J, leaving 2 bases unmatched. The CDR3 loop spans 16 amino acids. Per germline, CDR1 SGHRS and CDR2 YFSETQ. In DNA, the CDR3 is TGCGCCAGCAGCCGGACTAGCGGGGGGCGCACAGATACGCAGTATTTT. Translation: CASSRTSGGRTDTQYF.

A note on this clone: The same CDR3 arises from other DNA sequences in this sample as well. J is TRBJ1-5 and V is TRBV27, with a weak D call TRBD1 (5 bases). Per the germline V gene, CDR1 is MNHEY and CDR2 is SMNVEV (reference sequence). This CDR3 contains 14 residues. V was pared by 8 bases and J by 6 bases, with 17 bases between. CDR3 region: CASRVRGEGQPQHF. The CDR3 nucleotides are TGTGCCAGCCGGGTCCGGGGGGAGGGTCAGCCCCAGCATTTT.

This clone has just one count. The chain combines TRBV27 with TRBJ2-1, with 16 bases aligning to TRBD2. Germline CDR1 and CDR2: MNHEY and SMNVEV (reference sequence). The CDR3 has 17 amino acids. The trim removed 6 bases at V and 4 bases at J, leaving 6 bases unmatched. CDR3 bases: TGTGCCAGCAGGGGACTAGCGGGAGGGCCTAGATACAATGAGCAGTTCTTC. It translates to CASRGLAGGPRYNEQFF.

This rearrangement joins TRBV6-6 to TRBJ1-5, with D possibly TRBD1 on 6 matching bases. Germline V gene data show CDR1 as MNHNY and CDR2 as SVGAGI (reference sequence). This CDR3 spans 14 amino acids. Trimming took off 7 bases at V and 3 bases at J, with 13 bases between the two ends. The CDR3 reads CASTKGGVNQPQHF. CDR3 bases: TGTGCCAGCACAAAGGGGGGGGTCAATCAGCCCCAGCATTTT.

The V gene is TRBV4-3, the J gene TRBJ1-5; maybe TRBD1 (5 bases). Germline V lookup: CDR1 LGHNA, CDR2 YSLEER. Deletions cut 0 bases from V and 4 bases from J, with 10 bases between. CDR3 length: 15 amino acids. The CDR3 DNA reads as TGCGCCAGCAGCCAAGATCGGGGGACTAATCAGCCCCAGCATTTT. Translating it yields CASSQDRGTNQPQHF.

In this sample, this clone turned up a few times. The V call is TRBV5-1, the J call TRBJ1-6; D is unclear. V dropped 3 bases and J dropped 7 bases, with 17 bases sitting between them. The CDR3 totals 16 residues. The germline V gene has CDR1 SGHRS and CDR2 YFSETQ. The CDR3 here is CASSSLPGSENSPLHF. The CDR3 DNA is TGCGCCAGCAGCTCCCTACCGGGGAGTGAGAATTCACCCCTCCACTTT.

The rearrangement uses TRBV5-1 and TRBJ2-5; 8 nucleotides match TRBD1. The CDR3 runs 15 residues. Germline CDR1 is SGHRS and CDR2 is YFSETQ. J lost 2 bases, V lost 0 bases, and 3 bases had no gene match. CDR3 nucleotides: TGCGCCAGCAGCTTGGAAAACAGGGGGCAAGAGACCCAGTACTTC. Its translation is CASSLENRGQETQYF.

V gene TRBV6-5 combines with J gene TRBJ1-6; D not resolved. V lost 6 bases, J lost 4 bases, and 7 bases lay in between. CDR1 and CDR2 from the germline V gene are MNHEY and SVGAGI. There are 13 residues in the CDR3. The CDR3 here is CASRGSYNSPLHF. The DNA for the CDR3 is TGTGCCAGCAGAGGGAGTTATAATTCACCCCTCCACTTT.

The J gene is TRBJ2-1, the V gene TRBV2; possibly TRBD2 for D (5 bases). The CDR3 has 15 residues. The ends were cut back, 6 bases at V and 0 bases at J, with 12 bases in the middle. Per the germline V gene, CDR1 is SNHLY and CDR2 is FYNNEI. CDR3 DNA: TGTGCCAGCAGAGAAAGAACTAGCTCCTACAATGAGCAGTTCTTC. Protein: CASRERTSSYNEQFF.

The chain is built from TRBV4-3 and TRBJ2-7, with D unclear. This CDR3 has 14 residues. Trimming stripped 0 bases from V and 2 bases from J, with 8 bases between. Germline lookup yields CDR1 LGHNA and CDR2 YSLEER. The CDR3 spells CASSQDNGPYEQYF. CDR3 bases: TGCGCCAGCAGCCAAGACAACGGACCCTACGAGCAGTACTTC.

The gene calls are TRBV6-5 and TRBJ1-1; 9 bases are shared with TRBD1. V shed 6 bases and J 6 bases; nucleotides not matched to a gene: 8. The CDR3 contains 14 residues. Germline CDR1 is MNHEY and CDR2 is SVGAGI. The CDR3 is CASSRDRAAAEAFF. For the CDR3, the DNA is TGTGCCAGCAGCCGGGACAGGGCCGCCGCTGAAGCTTTCTTT.

The table lists this clone with many counts. This rearrangement joins TRBV6-6 to TRBJ1-2; D is unclear. Trimming cost V 7 bases and J 4 bases, with 16 bases left between them. The V gene's germline CDR1 is MNHNY and CDR2 SVGAGI (reference sequence). The CDR3 extends over 14 amino acids. The CDR3 region has the DNA TGTGCCAGCACCCCCCCCGGGCAGGTCTATGGCTACACCTTC. Amino acids: CASTPPGQVYGYTF.

The CDR3 DNA is TGTGCCAGCAGCGAGGGACAGAGGTTTGGGGAGACCCAGTACTTC. This encodes CASSEGQRFGETQYF. The J gene is TRBJ2-5, the V gene TRBV7-9, with 7 bases aligning to TRBD1. The CDR3 runs 15 residues. Germline CDR1 reads SEHNR; CDR2 reads FQNEAQ (reference sequence). V shed 5 bases, J shed 5 bases, and the junction held 11 bases outside the gene matches.

This clone was observed once. The rearrangement joins TRBV11-3 to TRBJ2-5, with 14 bases matching TRBD2. V was clipped by 5 bases and J by 4 bases; unmatched bases: 3. Germline-derived CDR1 and CDR2 are SGHNT and YENEEA. CDR3 length: 15 amino acids. CDR3 nucleotides: TGTGCCAGCAGCGCCGGGACTAGCGGGGGAGAGACCCAGTACTTC. Translation: CASSAGTSGGETQYF.

This clone turned up a few times. The chain uses TRBV18 and TRBJ2-3; 13 bases align to TRBD2. The germline V gene encodes CDR1 KGHSH and CDR2 LQKENI. J was trimmed by 4 bases and V by 3 bases; bases with no gene match: 4. CDR3 length: 16 residues. In nucleotides, the CDR3 is TGTGCCAGCTCACCGACACTAGCGGGAGGGGCAGATACGCAGTATTTT. This gives the protein CASSPTLAGGADTQYF.

A few counts support this clone. This rearrangement joins TRBV28 to TRBJ1-5; D ambiguous. The CDR3 is 13 amino acids. Germline CDR1 reads MDHEN; CDR2 reads SYDVKM. V was shortened by 2 bases and J by 9 bases, with 11 bases between the two germline ends. This CDR3 reads CASSLGRVLPQHF. CDR3 DNA sequence: TGTGCCAGCAGTTTAGGGCGGGTGCTGCCCCAGCATTTT.

The chain employs TRBV28 and TRBJ2-3, with D tentatively TRBD1 or TRBD2 (5 bases each). The CDR3 is made up of 15 amino acids. CDR1 and CDR2 (germline): MDHEN, SYDVKM. V was clipped by 10 bases and J by 0 bases, with 17 bases between them. CDR3 residues: CATQRWGRSTDTQYF. CDR3 in DNA: TGTGCCACCCAGCGGTGGGGCAGAAGCACAGATACGCAGTATTTT.

The CDR3 here is CASSQRTGPQGTIYF. The CDR3 coding sequence is TGCGCCAGCAGCCAAAGGACAGGGCCCCAGGGAACCATATATTTT. The chain combines TRBV4-3 with TRBJ1-3, with 8 bases matching TRBD1. The germline CDR1 and CDR2 sequences are LGHNA and YSLEER. CDR3 length: 15 residues. The V gene end was trimmed by 2 bases and the J gene end by 10 bases; junction bases not matched to a gene: 10.